Presented here are 21 T cell receptor beta chains from one specimen sequenced in a study of CD8+ T cells in alopecia areata. The authors extracted RNA and reverse transcribed it into cDNA as the sequencing template. The assay was immunoSEQ multiplex PCR, and TCRdb's table has in-frame clones only and misses some. The table records around 160,000 clones, roughly 50% of them present only once. The source material was CD4+ T cells sorted from blood. These receptors originate from a human donor with alopecia areata.

J is TRBJ2-5 and V is TRBV30; no reliable D call. The better agreement between TRBJ2-7 and the DNA end casts doubt on the J call. The length of the CDR3 is 14 residues. Germline loops: CDR1 GTSNPN, CDR2 SVGIG (reference sequence). The CDR3, as DNA: TGTGCCTGGAGTGTAGGACGGGTCCACTACGAGCAGTACTTC. This sequence encodes CAWSVGRVHYEQYF.

This clone was counted between two and nine times. DNA for the CDR3: TGCAGCGTTGAAGTGGTTCGGGGGCTGTATGGCTACACCTTC. Translated: CSVEVVRGLYGYTF. This chain uses TRBV29-1 with TRBJ1-2; D is perhaps TRBD1 (6 bases). V was clipped by 1 base and J by 5 bases, with 14 bases between them. CDR3 length: 14 amino acids. Germline-derived CDR1 and CDR2 are SQVTM and ANQGSEA.

The CDR3 DNA sequence: TGTGCCAGCAGTTTACAGACAGGTCTCTCCTACAATGAGCAGTTCTTC. It specifies CASSLQTGLSYNEQFF. The gene calls are TRBV27 and TRBJ2-1; D possibly corresponds to TRBD1 (6 bases). This CDR3 is built from 16 residues. With 2 bases removed from V and 0 bases from J, the gap between germline ends came to 11 bases. Per the germline V gene, CDR1 is MNHEY and CDR2 is SMNVEV (reference sequence).

The rearrangement joins TRBV2 to TRBJ2-5; D is uncertain. This CDR3 comprises 11 residues. The germline gives CDR1 SNHLY, CDR2 FYNNEI. V was pared by 7 bases and J by 5 bases, with 8 bases between. The CDR3 sequence is CASNLGETQYF. The DNA for the CDR3 is TGTGCCAGCAACCTTGGGGAGACCCAGTACTTC.

CDR3 DNA: TGTGCCAGCAGTTGGGGGACAGGGAGCTATGGCTACACCTTC. Translating gives CASSWGTGSYGYTF. The rearrangement uses TRBV27 and TRBJ1-2; 9 bases are shared with TRBD1. The CDR3 is 14 amino acids. J lost 4 bases, V lost 4 bases, and 4 bases had no gene match. The germline gives CDR1 MNHEY, CDR2 SMNVEV (reference sequence).

This clone has more than one count but fewer than ten. The J gene is TRBJ2-1, the V gene TRBV19, with TRBD1 matching over 7 bases. J was trimmed by 5 bases and V by 7 bases; bases with no gene match: 11. The germline V gene encodes CDR1 LNHDA and CDR2 SQIVND (reference sequence). The CDR3 contains 15 residues. The CDR3 here is CASIGLGQSNNEQFF. In DNA, the CDR3 is TGTGCCAGTATCGGGCTGGGACAGTCGAACAATGAGCAGTTCTTC.

The sample holds a few counts of this clone. The V gene is TRBV19, the J gene TRBJ2-4, with D unclear. From germline, CDR1 is LNHDA and CDR2 SQIVND (reference sequence). Trimming took off 1 base at V and 0 bases at J, with 10 bases between the two ends. The CDR3 spans 16 residues. In DNA, the CDR3 is TGTGCCAGTAGTATAGTTGGTCTACTAGCCAAAAACATTCAGTACTTC. Protein product: CASSIVGLLAKNIQYF.

J is TRBJ1-1 and V is TRBV27; D is perhaps TRBD1 (5 bases). Trimming pared 2 bases from V and 7 bases from J, leaving 11 bases between. The CDR3 spans 13 residues. The germline V gene has CDR1 MNHEY and CDR2 SMNVEV (reference sequence). The CDR3 DNA reads as TGTGCCAGCAGTTTAGTTACGGGGCTTGAAGCTTTCTTT. Its protein product is CASSLVTGLEAFF.

This rearrangement joins TRBV29-1 to TRBJ1-1; D uncertain. Germline CDR1 and CDR2: SQVTM and ANQGSEA. Trimming cost V 4 bases and J 1 base, with 7 bases left between them. The CDR3 loop spans 12 amino acids. CDR3 coding DNA: TGCAGCGTTGGCAGGACGAACACTGAAGCTTTCTTT. Its translation is CSVGRTNTEAFF.

This clone was observed a few times. The rearrangement uses TRBV9 and TRBJ2-3, with 7 nucleotides matching TRBD2. This CDR3 is 17 amino acids long. Trimming cost V 4 bases and J 0 bases; bases outside gene matches: 11. CDR1 and CDR2 from the germline V gene are SGDLS and YYNGEE. This CDR3 reads CASSPNVGGTSTDTQYF. The CDR3 coding sequence is TGTGCCAGCAGCCCTAATGTGGGGGGGACTAGCACAGATACGCAGTATTTT.

With respect to this clone: At one of its ends the junction is not consistent with the germline gene, which may arise from a read error. The chain carries TRBV5-1 and TRBJ2-6; the D is unclear. The CDR3 extends over 15 amino acids. Germline-derived CDR1 and CDR2 are SGHRS and YFSETQ. The CDR3 region has the DNA TGCGCCAGCACTCTGAGCGTCTCTGGTGCCAACGTCCTGACTTTC. This gives the protein CASTLSVSGANVLTF.

This clone was picked up one time. V usage is TRBV5-1 and J usage is TRBJ1-1; 7 bases agree with TRBD1. CDR3 length: 15 amino acids. Trimming removed 2 bases from V and 1 base from J; junction bases left unmatched: 5. Germline CDR1 and CDR2: SGHRS and YFSETQ. CDR3 DNA sequence: TGCGCCAGCAGCTTACCCAGGACAGGGAACACTGAAGCTTTCTTT. This codes for CASSLPRTGNTEAFF.

This clone came up a few times. The V call is TRBV7-9, the J call TRBJ1-1; perhaps TRBD1 as D (6 bases). The germline CDR1 and CDR2 sequences are SEHNR and FQNEAQ (reference sequence). Trimming took 5 bases from V and 1 from J, leaving 11 bases between them. This CDR3 contains 14 residues. This CDR3 reads CASSPWDTNTEAFF. DNA for the CDR3: TGTGCCAGCAGCCCTTGGGACACGAACACTGAAGCTTTCTTT.

Note on this clone: The CDR3 carries no conserved terminal phenylalanine or tryptophan, so it likely arises from a read error. Because the CDR3's place on the DNA is in doubt, the DNA is left out and the CDR3 is given as listed by TCRdb. The V call is TRBV6-5, the J call TRBJ2-7. The length of the CDR3 is 9 amino acids, counting both ends. Germline loops: CDR1 MNHEY, CDR2 SVGAGI. This CDR3 is CASSYSRDL.

This clone has only a few counts. This sample also contains other DNA sequences that code for the same CDR3. V and J are TRBV5-1 and TRBJ2-3; D is uncertain. The germline gives CDR1 SGHRS, CDR2 YFSETQ. This CDR3 is built from 13 residues. The V end was cut by 0 bases, the J end by 3 bases, with 5 bases between. CDR3 nucleotides: TGCGCCAGCAGCTTGGCCAGGACAGATACGCAGTATTTT. It is translated as CASSLARTDTQYF.

This sequence joins TRBV5-1 and TRBJ2-7; 7 bases are a match to TRBD2. This CDR3 has 15 residues. The germline CDR1 and CDR2 sequences are SGHRS and YFSETQ. V dropped 4 bases and J dropped 2; count of bases not matched to a gene: 9. The CDR3 DNA sequence: TGCGCCAGCAGCGGGTCGGCGGGAGTGGCCTACGAGCAGTACTTC. Its translation: CASSGSAGVAYEQYF.

The chain links TRBV5-6 to TRBJ2-3, with D perhaps matching TRBD1 (6 bases). The V gene lost 2 bases and the J gene lost 2 bases, with 12 bases spanning the gap. Germline CDR1 reads SGHDT; CDR2 reads YYEEEE. The length of the CDR3 is 15 residues. The CDR3 DNA reads TGTGCCAGCAGCTTCCGACAGGCAACCACAGATACGCAGTATTTT. Translation gives CASSFRQATTDTQYF.

This clone is a singleton in its sample. This chain links TRBV30 with TRBJ2-5; D call uncertain. The germline V gene encodes CDR1 GTSNPN and CDR2 SVGIG (reference sequence). This CDR3 spans 11 amino acids. V was clipped by 3 bases and J by 4 bases, with 6 bases between them. The CDR3 reads CAWRRRETQYF. CDR3 nucleotide sequence: TGTGCCTGGAGGAGACGAGAGACCCAGTACTTC.

The chain recombines TRBV29-1 with TRBJ2-3; the D is unclear. The CDR3 length is 13 residues. Germline V gene sequence: CDR1 SQVTM, CDR2 ANQGSEA. V lost 2 bases to trimming and J lost 5 bases, with 11 bases between them. In DNA form, the CDR3 reads TGCAGCGTTGAACCCCGGTCCCGAGATACGCAGTATTTT. This codes for CSVEPRSRDTQYF.

The rearrangement joins TRBV30 to TRBJ1-5; 7 bases match TRBD1. CDR3 length equals 14 residues. Losses at the gene ends were 2 bases for V and 7 bases for J; bases not matched to a gene: 8. Germline CDR1 and CDR2: GTSNPN and SVGIG (reference sequence). In DNA, the CDR3 is TGTGCCTGGAGTCCTGGTCAGGGGGTGCAGCCCCAGCATTTT. Its protein is CAWSPGQGVQPQHF.

This chain uses TRBV7-9 with TRBJ2-7; D is perhaps TRBD2 (6 bases). The V end was cut by 3 bases, the J end by 0 bases, with 18 bases between. The CDR3 is 17 amino acids. CDR1 is SEHNR, CDR2 FQNEAQ, per germline (reference sequence). The CDR3 spells CASSFGLDGRTSYEQYF. The CDR3, as DNA: TGTGCCAGCAGCTTCGGATTGGACGGGAGAACCTCCTACGAGCAGTACTTC.